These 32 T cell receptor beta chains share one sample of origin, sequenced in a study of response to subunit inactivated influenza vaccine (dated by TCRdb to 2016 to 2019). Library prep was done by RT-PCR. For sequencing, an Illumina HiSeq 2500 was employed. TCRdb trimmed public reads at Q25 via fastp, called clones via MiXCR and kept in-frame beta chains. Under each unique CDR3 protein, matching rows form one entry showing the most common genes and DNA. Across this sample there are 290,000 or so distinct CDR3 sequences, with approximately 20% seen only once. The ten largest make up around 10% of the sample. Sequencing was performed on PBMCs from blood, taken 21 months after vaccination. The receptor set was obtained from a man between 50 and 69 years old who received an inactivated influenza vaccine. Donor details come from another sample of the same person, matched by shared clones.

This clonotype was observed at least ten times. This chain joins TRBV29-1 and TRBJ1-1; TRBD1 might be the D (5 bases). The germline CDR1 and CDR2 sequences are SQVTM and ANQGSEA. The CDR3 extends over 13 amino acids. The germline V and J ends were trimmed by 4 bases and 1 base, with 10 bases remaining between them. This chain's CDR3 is CSVGGRANTEAFF. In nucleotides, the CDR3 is TGCAGCGTTGGGGGACGGGCGAACACTGAAGCTTTCTTT.

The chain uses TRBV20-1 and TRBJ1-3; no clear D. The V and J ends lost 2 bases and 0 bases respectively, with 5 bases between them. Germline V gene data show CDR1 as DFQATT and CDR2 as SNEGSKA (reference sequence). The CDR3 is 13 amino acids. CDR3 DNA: TGCAGTGCTAGAAAGATCTCTGGAAACACCATATATTTT. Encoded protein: CSARKISGNTIYF.

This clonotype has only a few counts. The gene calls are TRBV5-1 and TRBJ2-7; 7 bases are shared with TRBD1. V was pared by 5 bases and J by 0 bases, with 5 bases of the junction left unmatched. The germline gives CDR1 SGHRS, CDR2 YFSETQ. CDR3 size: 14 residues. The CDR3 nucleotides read TGCGCCAGCAGGACAGGGCCCACCTCCTACGAGCAGTACTTC. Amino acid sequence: CASRTGPTSYEQYF.

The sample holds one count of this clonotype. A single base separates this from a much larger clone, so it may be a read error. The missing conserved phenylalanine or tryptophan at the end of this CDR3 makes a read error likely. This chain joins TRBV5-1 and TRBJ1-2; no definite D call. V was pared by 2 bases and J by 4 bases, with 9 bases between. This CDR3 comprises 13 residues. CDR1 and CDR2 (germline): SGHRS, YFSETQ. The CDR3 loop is CASSFDLGYGYTY. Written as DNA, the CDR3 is TGCGCCAGCAGCTTTGACCTGGGCTATGGCTACACCTAC.

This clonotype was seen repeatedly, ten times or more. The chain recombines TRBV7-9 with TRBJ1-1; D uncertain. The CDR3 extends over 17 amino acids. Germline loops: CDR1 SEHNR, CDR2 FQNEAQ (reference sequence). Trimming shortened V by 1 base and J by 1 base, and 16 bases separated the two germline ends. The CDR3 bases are TGTGCCAGCAGCTTAGTCAAGTTTGGAAGGAGGAACACTGAAGCTTTCTTT. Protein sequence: CASSLVKFGRRNTEAFF.

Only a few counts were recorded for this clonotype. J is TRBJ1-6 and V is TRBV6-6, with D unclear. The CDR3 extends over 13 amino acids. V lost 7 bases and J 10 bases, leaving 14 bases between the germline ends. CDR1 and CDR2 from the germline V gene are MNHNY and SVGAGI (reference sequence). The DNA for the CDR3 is TGTGCCAGCACTCTTACCTTAGGCTCACCCCTCCACTTT. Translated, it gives CASTLTLGSPLHF.

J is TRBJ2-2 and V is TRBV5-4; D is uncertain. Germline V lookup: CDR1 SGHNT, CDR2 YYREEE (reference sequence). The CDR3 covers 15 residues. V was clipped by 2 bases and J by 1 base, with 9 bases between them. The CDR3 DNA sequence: TGTGCCAGCAGCTTAGCTAAGCAGAACACCGGGGAGCTGTTTTTT. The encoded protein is CASSLAKQNTGELFF.

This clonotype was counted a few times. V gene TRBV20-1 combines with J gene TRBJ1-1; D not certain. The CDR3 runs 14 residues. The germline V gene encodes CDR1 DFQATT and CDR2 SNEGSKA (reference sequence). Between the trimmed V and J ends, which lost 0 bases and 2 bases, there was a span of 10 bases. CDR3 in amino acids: CSAREGAGNTEAFF. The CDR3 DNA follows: TGCAGTGCTAGAGAGGGCGCGGGAAACACTGAAGCTTTCTTT.

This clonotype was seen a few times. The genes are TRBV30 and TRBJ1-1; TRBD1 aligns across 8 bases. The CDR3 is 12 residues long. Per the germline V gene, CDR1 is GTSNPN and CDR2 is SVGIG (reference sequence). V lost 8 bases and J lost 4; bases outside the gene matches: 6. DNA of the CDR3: TGTGCCAGCGACAGGGGACGCACTGAAGCTTTCTTT. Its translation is CASDRGRTEAFF.

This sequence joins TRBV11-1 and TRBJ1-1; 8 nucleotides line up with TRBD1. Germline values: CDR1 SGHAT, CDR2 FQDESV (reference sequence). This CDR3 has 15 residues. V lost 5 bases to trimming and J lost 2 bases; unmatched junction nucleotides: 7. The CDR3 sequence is CASSTKQGGNTEAFF. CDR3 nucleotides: TGTGCCAGCAGCACGAAACAGGGGGGTAACACTGAAGCTTTCTTT.

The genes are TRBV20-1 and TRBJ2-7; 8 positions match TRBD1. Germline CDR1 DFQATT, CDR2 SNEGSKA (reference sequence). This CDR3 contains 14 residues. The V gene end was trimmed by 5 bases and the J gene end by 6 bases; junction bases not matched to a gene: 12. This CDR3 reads CSARATGGLTEQYF. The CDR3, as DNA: TGCAGTGCTCGCGCAACAGGGGGGCTCACCGAGCAGTACTTC.

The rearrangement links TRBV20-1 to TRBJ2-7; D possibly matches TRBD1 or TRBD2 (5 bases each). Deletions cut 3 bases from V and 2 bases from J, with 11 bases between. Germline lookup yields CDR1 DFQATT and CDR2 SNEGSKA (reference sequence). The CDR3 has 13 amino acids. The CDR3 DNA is TGCAGTGCTAGGAGGGACGGAACCTACGAGCAGTACTTC. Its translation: CSARRDGTYEQYF.

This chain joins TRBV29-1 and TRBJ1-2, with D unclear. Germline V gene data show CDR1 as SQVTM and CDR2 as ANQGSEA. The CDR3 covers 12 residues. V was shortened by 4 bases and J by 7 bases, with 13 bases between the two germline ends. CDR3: CSVGLARAGYTF. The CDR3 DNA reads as TGCAGCGTTGGTTTAGCGCGGGCTGGCTACACCTTC.

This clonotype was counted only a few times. In nucleotides, the CDR3 is TGCAGTGCTAACAGAAATAGCAATCAGCCCCAGCATTTT. Translated: CSANRNSNQPQHF. The V gene is TRBV20-1, the J gene TRBJ1-5; D is unresolved. Per the germline V gene, CDR1 is DFQATT and CDR2 is SNEGSKA (reference sequence). The CDR3 is 13 amino acids. V was shortened by 4 bases and J by 0 bases, with 7 bases between the two germline ends.

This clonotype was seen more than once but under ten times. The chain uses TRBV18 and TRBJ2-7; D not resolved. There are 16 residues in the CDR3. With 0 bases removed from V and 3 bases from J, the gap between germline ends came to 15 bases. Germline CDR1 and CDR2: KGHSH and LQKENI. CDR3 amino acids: CASSPPGSGGFYEQYF. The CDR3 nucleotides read TGTGCCAGCTCACCACCTGGGTCGGGTGGCTTCTACGAGCAGTACTTC.

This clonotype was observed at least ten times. The CDR3 DNA is TGTGCCAGCACCCCGTCGGCGGGAGAAGCTTTCTTT. It translates to CASTPSAGEAFF. The chain uses TRBV28 and TRBJ1-1, with D unclear. The CDR3 length is 12 residues. Between the trimmed V and J ends, which lost 7 bases and 8 bases, there was a span of 14 bases. The V gene's germline CDR1 is MDHEN and CDR2 SYDVKM.

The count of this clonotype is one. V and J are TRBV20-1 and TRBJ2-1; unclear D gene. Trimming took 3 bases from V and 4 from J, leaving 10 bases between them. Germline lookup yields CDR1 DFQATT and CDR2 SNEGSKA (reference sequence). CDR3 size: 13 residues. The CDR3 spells CSARRLGYNEQFF. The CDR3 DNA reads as TGCAGTGCTAGGAGACTGGGTTACAATGAGCAGTTCTTC.

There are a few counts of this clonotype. CDR3 nucleotides: TGTGCTAGTGCTAGGGGGGGCGACACTGAAGCTTTCTTT. It encodes CASARGGDTEAFF. This sequence joins TRBV12-5 and TRBJ1-1, with a weak D call TRBD1 (6 bases). CDR1 and CDR2 (germline): LGHNT, FRNRAP. The V gene lost 7 bases and the J gene lost 3 bases, with 12 bases spanning the gap. The CDR3 is 13 amino acids.

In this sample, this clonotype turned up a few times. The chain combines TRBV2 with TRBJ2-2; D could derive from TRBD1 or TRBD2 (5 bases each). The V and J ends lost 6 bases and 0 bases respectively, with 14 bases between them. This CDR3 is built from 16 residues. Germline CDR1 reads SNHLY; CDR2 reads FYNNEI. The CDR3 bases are TGTGCCAGCAGAATAGGACGGGGCTCGAACACCGGGGAGCTGTTTTTT. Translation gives CASRIGRGSNTGELFF.

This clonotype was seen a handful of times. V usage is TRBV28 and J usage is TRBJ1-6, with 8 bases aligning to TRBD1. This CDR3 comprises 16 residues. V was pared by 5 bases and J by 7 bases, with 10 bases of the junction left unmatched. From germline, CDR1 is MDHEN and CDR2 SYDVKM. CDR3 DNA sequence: TGTGCCAGCAGTACTACAGGGGGAGTCCGCAATTCACCCCTCCACTTT. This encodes CASSTTGGVRNSPLHF.

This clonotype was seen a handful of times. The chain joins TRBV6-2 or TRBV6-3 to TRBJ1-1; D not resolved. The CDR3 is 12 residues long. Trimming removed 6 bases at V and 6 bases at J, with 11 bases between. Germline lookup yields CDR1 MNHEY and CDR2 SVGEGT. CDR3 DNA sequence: TGTGCCAGCAGCGGCAACCTCCCTGAAGCTTTCTTT. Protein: CASSGNLPEAFF.

The CDR3 DNA is TGCGCCAGCAGCCAAGACGCGAACAGGGGTGGGAACTATGGCTACACCTTC. Translating gives CASSQDANRGGNYGYTF. The chain links TRBV4-3 to TRBJ1-2, with 7 bases lining up with TRBD1. The CDR3 loop spans 17 amino acids. V was pared by 0 bases and J by 2 bases, with 9 bases of the junction left unmatched. Germline-derived CDR1 and CDR2 are LGHNA and YSLEER.

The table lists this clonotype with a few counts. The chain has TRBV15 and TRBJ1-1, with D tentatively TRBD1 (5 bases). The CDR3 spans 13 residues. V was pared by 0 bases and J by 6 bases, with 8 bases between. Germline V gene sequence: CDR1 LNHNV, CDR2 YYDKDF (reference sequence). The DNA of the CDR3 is TGTGCCACCAGCAGAGAGCGACAGCCTGAAGCTTTCTTT. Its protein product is CATSRERQPEAFF. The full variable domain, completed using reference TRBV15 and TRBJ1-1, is DAMVIQNPRYQVTQFGKPVTLSCSQTLNHNVMYWYQQKSSQAPKLLFHYYDKDFNNEADTPDNFQSRRPNTSFCFLDIRSPGLGDTAMYLCATSRERQPEAFFGQGTRLTVV.

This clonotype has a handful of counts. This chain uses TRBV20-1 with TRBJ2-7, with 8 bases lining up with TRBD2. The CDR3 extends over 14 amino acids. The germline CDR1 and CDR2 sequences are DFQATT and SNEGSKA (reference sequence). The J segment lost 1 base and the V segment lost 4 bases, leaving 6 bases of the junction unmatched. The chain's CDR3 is CSAIGSGRSYEQYF. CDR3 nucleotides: TGCAGTGCTATAGGCAGCGGGAGATCCTACGAGCAGTACTTC.

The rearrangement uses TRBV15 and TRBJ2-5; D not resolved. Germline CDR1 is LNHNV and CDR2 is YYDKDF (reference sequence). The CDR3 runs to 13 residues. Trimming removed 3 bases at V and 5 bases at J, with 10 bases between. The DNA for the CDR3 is TGTGCCACCAGCAGTGGTGTTGGGGAGACCCAGTACTTC. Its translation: CATSSGVGETQYF.

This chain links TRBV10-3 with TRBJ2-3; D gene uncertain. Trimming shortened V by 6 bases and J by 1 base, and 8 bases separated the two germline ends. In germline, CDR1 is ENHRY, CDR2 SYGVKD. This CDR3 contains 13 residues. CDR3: CAIRDAGTDTQYF. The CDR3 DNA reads TGTGCCATCAGGGACGCGGGCACAGATACGCAGTATTTT.

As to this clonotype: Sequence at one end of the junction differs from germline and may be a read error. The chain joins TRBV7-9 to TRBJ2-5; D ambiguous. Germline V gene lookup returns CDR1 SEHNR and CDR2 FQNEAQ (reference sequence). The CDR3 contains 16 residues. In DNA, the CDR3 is TGTGCCAGCAGCTTAATACGTTGGGGTTCACAAGAGGCCCAGTACTTC. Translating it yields CASSLIRWGSQEAQYF.

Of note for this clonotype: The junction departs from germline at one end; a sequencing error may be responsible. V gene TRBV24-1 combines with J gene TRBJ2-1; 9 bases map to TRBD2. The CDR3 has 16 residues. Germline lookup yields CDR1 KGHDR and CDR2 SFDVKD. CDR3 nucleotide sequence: TGTGCCACCAGTGGTTTGGGAGCGGGGGGATACAATGAGCAGTTCTTC. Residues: CATSGLGAGGYNEQFF.

CDR3 region: CSARVASGSYEQYF. CDR3 DNA: TGCAGTGCTAGAGTCGCTAGCGGTTCCTACGAGCAGTACTTC. The chain couples TRBV20-1 to TRBJ2-7; 7 bases are shared with TRBD2. After removal of 1 base from V and 1 base from J, the junction contained 4 bases not matched to a gene. From germline, CDR1 is DFQATT and CDR2 SNEGSKA (reference sequence). The CDR3 length is 14 residues.

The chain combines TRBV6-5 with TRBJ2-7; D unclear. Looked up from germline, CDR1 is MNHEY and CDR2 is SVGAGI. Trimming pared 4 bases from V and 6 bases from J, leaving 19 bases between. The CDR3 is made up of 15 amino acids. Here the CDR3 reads CASSFQEANPAEQYF. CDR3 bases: TGTGCCAGCAGTTTCCAAGAGGCGAATCCAGCCGAGCAGTACTTC.

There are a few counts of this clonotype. The CDR3 DNA follows: TGTGCCAGCAGTTACCAGGGGGAAGGAGGCTACACCTTC. Translating gives CASSYQGEGGYTF. This chain uses TRBV12-3 or TRBV12-4 with TRBJ1-2, with 7 bases matching TRBD1. CDR3 size: 13 residues. With V trimmed by 4 bases and J by 8 bases, 7 bases remained unmatched.

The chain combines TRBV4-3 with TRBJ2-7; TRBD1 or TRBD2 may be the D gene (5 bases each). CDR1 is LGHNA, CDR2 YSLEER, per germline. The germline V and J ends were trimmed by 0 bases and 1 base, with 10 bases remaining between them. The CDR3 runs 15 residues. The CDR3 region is CASSQDRGLSYEQYF. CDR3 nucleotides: TGCGCCAGCAGCCAAGATCGGGGCCTGTCCTACGAGCAGTACTTC.